The source of this T cell receptor (beta chain) is a study of OX40 agonist ivuxolimab in advanced cancers. Study-wide results and limits: CD8+ T cells were the subset that, on average, had more expanded clones than CD4+.

V shed 5 bases and J shed 1 base, with 9 bases lying between them. The CDR3 has 13 residues. In germline, CDR1 is SGHTA, CDR2 FQGNSA. Blood draws occurred at baseline, cycle 4 day 1, and cycle 7 day 1. Sequenced by immunoSEQ multiplex PCR; TCRdb stores in-frame clones only, minus some. The sample holds some 71,000 clones, about nine tenths seen once. Concerning this clone: Its specificity is not known.

The material was CD4+ or CD8+ T cells sorted from blood, obtained in a trial of the OX40 agonist ivuxolimab. This clonotype originated in an adult with an advanced solid tumor such as melanoma, head and neck, liver or kidney cancer. V gene TRBV7-2 combines with J gene TRBJ2-7; no reliable D call. The CDR3 nucleotides are TGTGCCAGCAGCCAAGACGATTCCTACGAGCAGTACTTC. Translating it yields CASSQDDSYEQYF.